The 6 T cell receptor beta chains given below trace back to one sample, sequenced in a study of blood T cell repertoires in COVID-19. TCRdb keeps only in-frame clones here, not all; method: immunoSEQ multiplex PCR. The sample includes approximately 300,000 clones, approximately 90% of them seen just once. The material sequenced was PBMCs or T cells enriched from blood (not recorded which). These receptor sequences come from a young woman who had recovered from COVID-19.

This rearrangement joins TRBV5-1 to TRBJ1-1, with 10 bases matching TRBD1. CDR3 size: 16 residues. Germline CDR1 is SGHRS and CDR2 is YFSETQ. Losses at the gene ends were 4 bases for V and 0 bases for J; bases not matched to a gene: 6. CDR3 amino acids: CASSAGTGVMNTEAFF. DNA for the CDR3: TGCGCCAGCAGCGCCGGGACAGGGGTTATGAACACTGAAGCTTTCTTT.

In its sample, this clone was seen once. V usage is TRBV19 and J usage is TRBJ1-5; D is ambiguous. The CDR3 contains 15 residues. Germline assignment: CDR1 LNHDA and CDR2 SQIVND (reference sequence). The V gene lost 5 bases and the J gene lost 6 bases, with 17 bases spanning the gap. CDR3 region: CASSSGRPRAQPQHF. CDR3 bases: TGTGCCAGTAGTTCGGGAAGGCCAAGGGCTCAGCCCCAGCATTTT.

This clone showed up just a few times. The same CDR3 also results from other DNA sequences found in this sample. The chain combines TRBV3-1 (or the pseudogene TRBV3-2) with TRBJ1-1; D gene ambiguous. The V and J ends lost 1 base and 0 bases respectively, with 3 bases between them. The CDR3 has 13 amino acids. Germline V lookup: CDR1 LGHDT, CDR2 YNNKEL (reference sequence). CDR3 DNA sequence: TGTGCCAGCAGCCAAGCTCTGAACACTGAAGCTTTCTTT. Protein sequence: CASSQALNTEAFF.

J is TRBJ2-7 and V is TRBV30, with 7 bases matching TRBD1. The CDR3 runs 14 residues. J was trimmed by 0 bases and V by 2 bases; bases with no gene match: 4. Per the germline V gene, CDR1 is GTSNPN and CDR2 is SVGIG (reference sequence). The CDR3 is CAWSPGTVSYEQYF. The CDR3 bases are TGTGCCTGGAGTCCCGGGACAGTCTCCTACGAGCAGTACTTC.

The genes are TRBV18 and TRBJ1-1; TRBD1 agrees at 9 bases. Germline V gene lookup returns CDR1 KGHSH and CDR2 LQKENI. The CDR3 is 14 amino acids. With V trimmed by 6 bases and J by 3 bases, 5 bases remained unmatched. Here the CDR3 DNA reads TGTGCCAGCTCTCAACAGGGGGCGGACACTGAAGCTTTCTTT. Its translation: CASSQQGADTEAFF.

CDR3 DNA sequence: TGTGCCAGCAGTTCCGACAGGGGAAGAGGCTACACCTTC. Translating gives CASSSDRGRGYTF. J is TRBJ1-2 and V is TRBV28; 8 bases fit TRBD1. CDR3 size: 13 residues. After removal of 4 bases from V and 8 bases from J, the junction contained 6 bases not matched to a gene. Germline-derived CDR1 and CDR2 are MDHEN and SYDVKM.